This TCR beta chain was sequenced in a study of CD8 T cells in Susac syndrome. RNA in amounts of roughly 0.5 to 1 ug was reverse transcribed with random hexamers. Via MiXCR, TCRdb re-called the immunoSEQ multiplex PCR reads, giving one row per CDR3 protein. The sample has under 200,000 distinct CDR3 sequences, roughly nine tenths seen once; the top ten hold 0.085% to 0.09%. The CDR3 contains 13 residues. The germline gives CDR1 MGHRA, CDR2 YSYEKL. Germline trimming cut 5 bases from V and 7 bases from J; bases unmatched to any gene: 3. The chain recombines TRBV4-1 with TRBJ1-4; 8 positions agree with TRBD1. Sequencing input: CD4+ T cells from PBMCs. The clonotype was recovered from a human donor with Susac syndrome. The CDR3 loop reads CASSWTGTEKLFF. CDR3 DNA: TGCGCCAGCAGCTGGACAGGGACTGAAAAACTGTTTTTT.